A selection of T cell receptor beta chains follows, all from one sample in a study of beta chain features in type 1 diabetes. Repertoires were generated with immunoSEQ multiplex PCR, while TCRdb's copy carries only in-frame clones and drops some. This table holds fewer than 450,000 clones, approximately 13% found once. The material sequenced was naive CD4+ T cells from blood. The receptors derive from a young woman with type 1 diabetes. The CDR3 runs from the conserved cysteine through the conserved F or W. A D gene is named only where the DNA matches it firmly. Clone size is shown for a subset of rows, as once, few, many or a class of expanded clone.

len	d_gene	j_gene	abundance	v_gene	CDR3aa	CDR3nt
16	-	TRBJ2-4	-	TRBV4-1	CASSYRTNQGKNIQYF	TGCGCCAGCAGCTACCGGACCAACCAGGGGAAAAACATTCAGTACTTC
15	TRBD1	TRBJ2-3	-	TRBV19	CASSSPGQGMDTQYF	TGTGCCAGTAGTTCACCGGGACAGGGTATGGATACGCAGTATTTT
14	-	TRBJ1-5	few	TRBV6-6	CASSQVRGNQPQHF	TGTGCCAGCAGTCAGGTCAGGGGCAATCAGCCCCAGCATTTT
13	-	TRBJ2-5	few	TRBV2	CASRRTEQETQYF	TGTGCCAGCAGGAGGACAGAGCAAGAGACCCAGTACTTC
14	-	TRBJ2-3	-	TRBV19	CASRDSRSTDTQYF	TGTGCCAGTAGGGACTCCCGAAGCACAGATACGCAGTATTTT
14	-	TRBJ1-5	-	TRBV30	CAWSRTSSNQPQHF	TGTGCCTGGAGTCGGACTAGTAGCAATCAGCCCCAGCATTTT
18	TRBD2	TRBJ2-3	-	TRBV4-1	CASSQEPSGRVRTDTQYF	TGCGCCAGCAGCCAAGAGCCTAGCGGGAGAGTCCGCACAGATACGCAGTATTTT
15	-	TRBJ1-1	-	TRBV29-1	CSVVGIGSGNTEAFF	TGCAGCGTTGTCGGGATTGGGTCCGGGAACACTGAAGCTTTCTTT
12	-	TRBJ2-5	many	TRBV29-1	CSVGDRQETQYF	TGCAGCGTTGGCGACAGGCAAGAGACCCAGTACTTC
15	TRBD2	TRBJ2-7	-	TRBV9	CASSSSGTSSGEQYF	TGTGCCAGCAGCTCCTCCGGGACTAGCTCGGGTGAGCAGTACTTC
15	TRBD2	TRBJ2-7	-	TRBV4-2	CASSRSSGTKDEQYF	TGTGCCAGCAGCCGGAGCTCCGGGACTAAAGACGAGCAGTACTTC
14	-	TRBJ2-5	few	TRBV18	CASSLRTQQETQYF	TGTGCCAGCTCACTTCGGACACAGCAAGAGACCCAGTACTTC
14	TRBD1	TRBJ1-2	-	TRBV6-5	CASSYGDRFSGYTF	TGTGCCAGCAGTTACGGGGACAGGTTTAGCGGCTACACCTTC
13	-	TRBJ2-7	few	TRBV5-5	CASRLTGSYEQYF	TGTGCCAGCAGACTAACGGGGTCCTACGAGCAGTACTTC
12	-	TRBJ1-1	-	TRBV29-1	CSARLGNTEAFF	TGCAGCGCCAGGCTTGGGAACACTGAAGCTTTCTTT
18	TRBD2	TRBJ2-3	-	TRBV9	CASSVGASGDASTDTQYF	TGTGCCAGCAGCGTAGGGGCTAGCGGGGATGCTAGCACAGATACGCAGTATTTT
14	-	TRBJ2-7	-	TRBV28	CASSQGTGPDEQYF	TGTGCCAGCAGTCAGGGAACAGGGCCCGACGAGCAGTACTTC
16	TRBD2	TRBJ2-5	-	TRBV7-9	CASSSVREGLLGTQYF	TGTGCCAGCAGCTCAGTCCGGGAGGGCCTCCTCGGGACCCAGTACTTC
17	TRBD2	TRBJ2-1	few	TRBV5-4	CASSRDYRQGGYNEQFF	TGTGCCAGCAGCCGGGACTACCGTCAGGGAGGTTACAATGAGCAGTTCTTC
14	TRBD2	TRBJ2-1	-	TRBV19	CASSRAEAGNEQFF	TGTGCCAGTAGTAGGGCAGAAGCGGGGAATGAGCAGTTCTTC
15	TRBD2	TRBJ2-1	few	TRBV7-2	CASRVVAGVYNEQFF	TGTGCTAGCAGGGTGGTAGCGGGGGTATACAATGAGCAGTTCTTC
15	TRBD2	TRBJ2-3	few	TRBV5-4	CASSLGGRSTDTQYF	TGTGCCAGCAGCTTGGGCGGGAGAAGCACAGATACGCAGTATTTT
13	TRBD2	TRBJ2-3	-	TRBV7-3	CASSSGLERPQYF	TGTGCCAGCAGCTCAGGACTAGAACGTCCGCAGTATTTT
14	TRBD2	TRBJ2-1	few	TRBV4-2	CASSLSGGSNEQFF	TGTGCCAGCAGCCTCAGCGGGGGGAGCAATGAGCAGTTCTTC
15	TRBD2	TRBJ2-7	-	TRBV6-5	CASSYIPSGYYEQYF	TGTGCCAGCAGTTATATTCCTAGCGGGTACTACGAGCAGTACTTC
15	TRBD1	TRBJ2-7	few	TRBV2	CASSSPGQGAYEQYF	TGTGCCAGCAGTTCGCCGGGACAGGGGGCCTACGAGCAGTACTTC
15	TRBD2	TRBJ2-1	-	TRBV11-3	CASSRGTRKYNEQFF	TGTGCCAGCAGCCGAGGGACTAGAAAATACAATGAGCAGTTCTTC
11	-	TRBJ2-5	few	TRBV20-1	CSASFQETQYF	TGCAGTGCTAGCTTCCAAGAGACCCAGTACTTC
14	-	TRBJ2-5	few	TRBV18	CASSTQGGQETQYF	TGTGCCAGCTCAACCCAGGGAGGTCAAGAGACCCAGTACTTC
14	TRBD1	TRBJ1-2	-	TRBV6-1	CASSELDRPYGYTF	TGTGCCAGCAGTGAATTGGACAGGCCCTATGGCTACACCTTC
11	-	TRBJ1-1	-	TRBV19	CASSQSFRAFF	TGTGCCAGTAGTCAGAGTTTCAGGGCTTTCTTT
17	-	TRBJ1-1	-	TRBV14	CASSQDLWGGRRTEAFF	TGTGCCAGCAGCCAAGATCTATGGGGGGGGCGACGGACTGAAGCTTTCTTT
13	-	TRBJ2-5	-	TRBV11-2	CASSPGEQETQYF	TGTGCCAGCAGCCCAGGGGAGCAAGAGACCCAGTACTTC
16	TRBD1	TRBJ2-7	-	TRBV11-2	CASSLATGRATYEQYF	TGTGCCAGCAGCTTAGCGACAGGGAGAGCCACCTACGAGCAGTACTTC
16	TRBD1	TRBJ2-7	few	TRBV2	CASRGTRWDRRYEQYF	TGTGCCAGCAGGGGAACGCGGTGGGACAGAAGATACGAGCAGTACTTC
14	-	TRBJ1-1	few	TRBV19	CASRPGRGRTEAFF	TGTGCCAGTAGACCCGGGAGGGGACGGACTGAAGCTTTCTTT
16	-	TRBJ2-3	-	TRBV19	CASSIRPSGGGDTQYF	TGTGCCAGTAGTATTCGGCCTAGCGGAGGGGGAGATACGCAGTATTTT
15	TRBD1	TRBJ2-7	-	TRBV15	CATSRGGTGGNEQYF	TGTGCCACCAGCAGAGGGGGGACAGGCGGGAACGAGCAGTACTTC
14	-	TRBJ1-3	few	TRBV30	CAWSRRSSGNTIYF	TGTGCCTGGAGTCGGAGGAGTTCTGGAAACACCATATATTTT
16	TRBD2	TRBJ2-2	-	TRBV7-2	CASSLTAGVGTGELFF	TGTGCCAGCAGCTTAACGGCGGGAGTAGGAACCGGGGAGCTGTTTTTT
16	-	TRBJ2-1	-	TRBV5-4	CASSFVGAATYNEQFF	TGTGCCAGCAGCTTTGTAGGAGCGGCAACCTACAATGAGCAGTTCTTC
14	TRBD2	TRBJ2-3	few	TRBV2	CASGTSGFTDTQYF	TGTGCCAGCGGGACTAGCGGATTCACAGATACGCAGTATTTT
14	TRBD2	TRBJ2-1	few	TRBV5-1	CASSLAGGWGEQFF	TGCGCCAGCAGCTTGGCGGGAGGATGGGGTGAGCAGTTCTTC
14	TRBD1	TRBJ1-1	-	TRBV6-5	CASSYPRDSRKAFF	TGTGCCAGCAGTTACCCCCGGGACAGCCGCAAAGCTTTCTTT
12	TRBD1	TRBJ2-2	few	TRBV9	CASKQGYGELFF	TGTGCCAGCAAACAGGGGTACGGGGAGCTGTTTTTT
12	-	TRBJ1-3	few	TRBV5-1	CASSLVGDTIYF	TGCGCCAGCAGCTTGGTTGGAGACACCATATATTTT
15	-	TRBJ2-1	-	TRBV9	CASSVERPSYNEQFF	TGTGCCAGCAGCGTAGAGAGGCCTTCTTACAATGAGCAGTTCTTC
13	-	TRBJ2-5	-	TRBV11-3	CASSLWGRETQYF	TGTGCCAGCAGCTTATGGGGCAGGGAGACCCAGTACTTC